This T cell receptor (beta chain) derives from a study of T cells in Graves' hyperthyroidism and ophthalmopathy. Looking at the study overall: Peripheral blood sampling occurred at initial diagnosis, before any treatment.

The PBMCs had their origin in 10 ml of fresh peripheral blood. Study-wide findings and caveats: Appearing also in blood were most of the thyroid clonotypes expanded above 0.001.

Trimming cost V 4 bases and J 5 bases, with 5 bases left between them. Per the germline V gene, CDR1 is KGHDR and CDR2 is SFDVKD. The CDR3 spans 12 residues. With regard to this clonotype: Its matching antigen is unknown.

Authors of the study amplified TCR beta CDR3 regions from RNA transcripts. Using the HTBI primer set, a first-round RT-PCR was run on the TCR CDR3. From the multiplex PCR reads, TCRdb called clonotypes with MiXCR, one entry per CDR3 protein. The sample has 600,000 or so distinct CDR3 sequences, roughly 15% seen once. This chain links TRBV24-1 with TRBJ1-5, with D possibly TRBD1 on 5 matching bases. The sequence came from a woman aged 45 to 65 with Graves' ophthalmopathy. Specimen: blood. This CDR3 reads CATSEGDQPQHF. As DNA, the CDR3 is TGTGCCACCAGTGAGGGGGATCAGCCCCAGCATTTT.